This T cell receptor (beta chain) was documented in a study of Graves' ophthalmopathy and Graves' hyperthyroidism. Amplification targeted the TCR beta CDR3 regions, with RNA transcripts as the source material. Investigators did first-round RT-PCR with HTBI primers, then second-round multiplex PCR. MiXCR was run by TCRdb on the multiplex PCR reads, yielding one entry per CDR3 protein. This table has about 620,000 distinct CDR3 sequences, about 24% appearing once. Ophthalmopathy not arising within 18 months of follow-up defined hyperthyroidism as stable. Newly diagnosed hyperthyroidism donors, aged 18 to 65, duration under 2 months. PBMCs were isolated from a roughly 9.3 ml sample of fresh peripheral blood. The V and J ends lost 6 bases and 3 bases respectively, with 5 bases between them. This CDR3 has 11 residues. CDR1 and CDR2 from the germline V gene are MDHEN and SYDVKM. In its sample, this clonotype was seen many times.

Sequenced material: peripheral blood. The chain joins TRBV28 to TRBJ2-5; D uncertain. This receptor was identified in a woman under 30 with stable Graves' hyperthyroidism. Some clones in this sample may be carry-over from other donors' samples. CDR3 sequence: CASRREETQYF. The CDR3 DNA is TGTGCCAGCAGGCGTGAAGAGACCCAGTACTTC.